What follows are 32 T cell receptor beta chains derived from one specimen sequenced in a study of Ad26.COV2.S vaccination and SARS-CoV-2 variants. Indicated treatment: about 20 received Ad26.COV2.S at low or high dose, single or two shots; several received placebo; per-sample allocation not given. Each sample was drawn 63 days after the first injection (of vaccine or placebo). Clones were read by immunoSEQ multiplex PCR, and TCRdb kept only the in-frame ones, dropping some. The repertoire holds 350,000 to 450,000 clones, with 92% as singletons. The material sequenced was peripheral blood, taken in a trial of Ad26.COV2.S vaccine versus placebo. These receptors originate from a person between 18 and 65 years old who received the Ad26.COV2.S COVID-19 vaccine or a placebo.

The V gene is TRBV5-6, the J gene TRBJ2-3; D remains ambiguous. Per the germline V gene, CDR1 is SGHDT and CDR2 is YYEEEE. The CDR3 extends over 15 amino acids. The germline V and J ends were trimmed by 4 bases and 0 bases, with 12 bases remaining between them. The CDR3 is CASSPDGASTDTQYF. The CDR3 bases are TGTGCCAGCAGCCCTGACGGTGCGAGCACAGATACGCAGTATTTT.

This clone was seen a few times. This chain links TRBV6-4 with TRBJ1-5, with a tentative D call TRBD1 (5 bases). Germline CDR1 and CDR2: MRHNA and SNTAGT. V dropped 0 bases and J dropped 3 bases, with 15 bases sitting between them. The CDR3 consists of 17 residues. This CDR3 is CASSDSIRVYPNQPQHF. The CDR3 coding sequence is TGTGCCAGCAGTGACTCGATCAGGGTTTATCCCAATCAGCCCCAGCATTTT.

The rearrangement joins TRBV5-4 to TRBJ2-2; TRBD2 agrees at 7 bases. V trimming: 10 bases; J trimming: 5 bases; junction bases outside the gene matches: 20. Per germline, CDR1 SGHNT and CDR2 YYREEE (reference sequence). The CDR3 covers 17 residues. The CDR3: CACRPEREPSRTGELFF. In DNA form, the CDR3 reads TGTGCCTGCCGCCCCGAGCGGGAACCCTCGAGAACCGGGGAGCTGTTTTTT.

The V call is TRBV5-8, the J call TRBJ2-5, with D unclear. Trimming took off 2 bases at V and 1 base at J, with 6 bases between the two ends. The CDR3 covers 13 residues. CDR1 is SGHTS and CDR2 is YDEGEE in the germline V gene. The CDR3 loop reads CASSLHSQETQYF. The CDR3 bases are TGTGCCAGCAGCTTACACAGCCAAGAGACCCAGTACTTC.

V is TRBV6-5 and J is TRBJ2-4, with D tentatively TRBD2 (6 bases). V was pared by 0 bases and J by 8 bases, with 17 bases between. The CDR3 spans 16 residues. CDR1 and CDR2 from the germline V gene are MNHEY and SVGAGI. Written as DNA, the CDR3 is TGTGCCAGCAGTTACTCTGGAGGGCAGACTGGGTACATTCAGTACTTC. Translated, it gives CASSYSGGQTGYIQYF.

J is TRBJ1-1 and V is TRBV14; the D is unclear. Germline CDR1 reads SGHDN; CDR2 reads FVKESK. The germline V and J ends were trimmed by 0 bases and 1 base, with 15 bases remaining between them. CDR3 size: 17 residues. The chain's CDR3 is CASSQDWKVRPNTEAFF. In DNA, the CDR3 is TGTGCCAGCAGCCAAGATTGGAAAGTGCGCCCGAACACTGAAGCTTTCTTT.

CDR3 sequence: CASSFADRGTGELFF. The CDR3 nucleotides are TGTGCCAGCAGTTTCGCGGACAGGGGCACCGGGGAGCTGTTTTTT. This chain uses TRBV7-9 with TRBJ2-2; TRBD1 matches at 9 bases. Germline loops: CDR1 SEHNR, CDR2 FQNEAQ (reference sequence). The CDR3 length is 15 residues. The ends lost 6 bases at V and 4 bases at J; junction bases unmatched: 6.

The chain joins TRBV2 to TRBJ1-2; D is undetermined. Germline CDR1 SNHLY, CDR2 FYNNEI. This CDR3 comprises 13 residues. Trimming stripped 6 bases from V and 5 bases from J, with 13 bases between. The CDR3 sequence: CASSRQIGYGYTF. The DNA of the CDR3 is TGTGCCAGCAGCCGGCAAATTGGGTATGGCTACACCTTC.

The chain links TRBV18 to TRBJ2-7; 8 bases map to TRBD2. Germline CDR1 and CDR2: KGHSH and LQKENI. This CDR3 contains 16 residues. V shed 3 bases, J shed 1 base, and the junction held 8 bases outside the gene matches. CDR3 amino acids: CASSPLSGGPSYEQYF. Here the CDR3 DNA reads TGTGCCAGCTCACCGTTAAGCGGGGGCCCTTCCTACGAGCAGTACTTC.

This chain links TRBV2 with TRBJ2-1; D not certain. CDR1 SNHLY and CDR2 FYNNEI come from the germline V gene. The ends were cut back, 0 bases at V and 2 bases at J, with 8 bases in the middle. The CDR3 runs to 15 residues. The CDR3 region is CASSEAMTPYNEQFF. For the CDR3, the DNA is TGTGCCAGCAGTGAAGCGATGACCCCCTACAATGAGCAGTTCTTC.

The V and J genes are TRBV13 and TRBJ2-6; D uncertain. CDR1 PRHDT and CDR2 FYEKMQ come from the germline V gene (reference sequence). CDR3 size: 17 residues. The V gene lost 4 bases and the J gene lost 0 bases, with 13 bases spanning the gap. The DNA for the CDR3 is TGTGCCAGCAGCTCAACCGACACCAGCTCTGGGGCCAACGTCCTGACTTTC. Its translation: CASSSTDTSSGANVLTF. The complete variable domain, with remaining parts taken from reference TRBV13 and TRBJ2-6, reads AAGVIQSPRHLIKEKRETATLKCYPIPRHDTVYWYQQGPGQDPQFLISFYEKMQSDKGSIPDRFSAQQFSDYHSELNMSSLELGDSALYFCASSSTDTSSGANVLTFGAGSRLTVL.

The chain employs TRBV10-3 and TRBJ2-7; 9 positions match TRBD1. Looked up from germline, CDR1 is ENHRY and CDR2 is SYGVKD. This CDR3 comprises 14 residues. V lost 4 bases, J lost 3 bases, and 4 bases stayed unmatched. The CDR3 nucleotides are TGTGCCATCAGTGTCCGGGACAGGGTCTACGAGCAGTACTTC. This codes for CAISVRDRVYEQYF.

The genes are TRBV6-6 and TRBJ1-5; D perhaps matches TRBD1 (6 bases). CDR3 length: 15 amino acids. Trimming stripped 2 bases from V and 6 bases from J, with 14 bases between. Germline V gives CDR1 MNHNY, CDR2 SVGAGI (reference sequence). CDR3 loop: CASSYPSGGGQPQHF. CDR3 bases: TGTGCCAGCAGTTACCCGTCGGGGGGCGGTCAGCCCCAGCATTTT.

The V and J genes are TRBV2 and TRBJ2-5; D is unresolved. Trimming shortened V by 6 bases and J by 2 bases, and 7 bases separated the two germline ends. CDR1 is SNHLY, CDR2 FYNNEI, per germline. The CDR3 covers 12 residues. The CDR3 DNA sequence: TGTGCCAGCAGGGTCATTCAAGAGACCCAGTACTTC. Protein sequence: CASRVIQETQYF. Combining the CDR3 with reference TRBV2 and TRBJ2-5 gives the whole variable domain EPEVTQTPSHQVTQMGQEVILRCVPISNHLYFYWYRQILGQKVEFLVSFYNNEISEKSEIFDDQFSVERPDGSNFTLKIRSTKLEDSAMYFCASRVIQETQYFGPGTRLLVL.

The J gene is TRBJ1-6, the V gene TRBV18; 10 bases map to TRBD1. Looked up from germline, CDR1 is KGHSH and CDR2 is LQKENI. The CDR3 has 19 residues. The V and J ends lost 5 bases and 1 base, in that order; junction bases with no gene match: 11. The CDR3 sequence is CASSIQGQGTFSYNSPLHF. The CDR3 region has the DNA TGTGCCAGCTCAATCCAGGGACAGGGGACCTTTTCCTATAATTCACCCCTCCACTTT.

The chain combines TRBV2 with TRBJ1-1, with D unresolved. CDR1 SNHLY and CDR2 FYNNEI come from the germline V gene. Trimming took off 5 bases at V and 0 bases at J, with 4 bases between the two ends. The CDR3 length is 12 residues. The chain's CDR3 is CASSYMNTEAFF. As DNA, the CDR3 is TGTGCCAGCAGTTACATGAACACTGAAGCTTTCTTT.

The chain has TRBV9 and TRBJ2-5; possible D gene TRBD1, 6 bases. The V gene lost 4 bases and the J gene lost 5 bases, with 15 bases spanning the gap. The CDR3 is 14 amino acids. Germline V gives CDR1 SGDLS, CDR2 YYNGEE. The CDR3 sequence: CASSPEGGWETQYF. DNA of the CDR3: TGTGCCAGCAGCCCCGAAGGGGGATGGGAGACCCAGTACTTC.

The chain is built from TRBV27 and TRBJ2-7, with D possibly being TRBD2 (5 bases). The CDR3 sequence is 11 residues long. Germline V gene sequence: CDR1 MNHEY, CDR2 SMNVEV (reference sequence). The V end lost 3 bases, the J end lost 11 bases, and 11 bases lay between the germline ends. CDR3 coding DNA: TGTGCCAGCAGTTTGGGAGCCCGAAAGTACTTC. Protein product: CASSLGARKYF.

The chain has TRBV28 and TRBJ2-7; D is perhaps TRBD2 (6 bases). The germline V gene has CDR1 MDHEN and CDR2 SYDVKM. This CDR3 contains 15 residues. Trimming shortened V by 5 bases and J by 1 base, and 15 bases separated the two germline ends. The CDR3 sequence: CASSQGLLGSYEQYF. Here the CDR3 DNA reads TGTGCCAGCAGTCAGGGACTTTTGGGGTCCTACGAGCAGTACTTC.

CDR3 DNA: TGCGCCAGCAGCCCCAGTTTGGGGGGGCAAACTAATTCACCCCTCCACTTT. It yields the protein CASSPSLGGQTNSPLHF. The chain employs TRBV4-3 and TRBJ1-6; the D gene is possibly TRBD1 (6 bases). V lost 4 bases, J lost 6 bases, and 19 bases lay in between. Germline V gives CDR1 LGHNA, CDR2 YSLEER. The CDR3 extends over 17 amino acids.

This sequence joins TRBV5-6 and TRBJ1-6; D ambiguous. CDR3 length equals 15 residues. Germline V gene data show CDR1 as SGHDT and CDR2 as YYEEEE. Trimming removed 6 bases from V and 0 bases from J, with 10 bases in between. In DNA, the CDR3 is TGTGCCAGCACCCTATTTTTCTCCTATAATTCACCCCTCCACTTT. Translation: CASTLFFSYNSPLHF.

The CDR3 reads CASSLGGRSYEQYF. The DNA for the CDR3 is TGTGCCAGCAGTTTAGGGGGGAGATCCTACGAGCAGTACTTC. This chain joins TRBV27 and TRBJ2-7; a weak D match, TRBD2 (6 bases). V lost 2 bases and J 1 base, leaving 9 bases between the germline ends. In germline, CDR1 is MNHEY, CDR2 SMNVEV (reference sequence). This CDR3 region has 14 residues.

V and J are TRBV11-2 and TRBJ2-5, with 10 bases identical to TRBD2. The CDR3 loop spans 16 amino acids. V lost 6 bases to trimming and J lost 5 bases; unmatched junction nucleotides: 12. Per germline, CDR1 SGHAT and CDR2 FQNNGV. CDR3 in amino acids: CASRDSGGALFETQYF. CDR3 coding DNA: TGTGCCAGCAGAGACAGCGGGGGGGCCTTGTTTGAGACCCAGTACTTC.

Only one count was recorded for this clone. As DNA, the CDR3 is TGTGCCAGCAGCGCGGACACCTCTAACTATGGCTACACCTTC. Protein: CASSADTSNYGYTF. The chain employs TRBV13 and TRBJ1-2, with D perhaps matching TRBD1 (5 bases). With 5 bases removed from V and 0 bases from J, the gap between germline ends came to 10 bases. The germline gives CDR1 PRHDT, CDR2 FYEKMQ (reference sequence). The CDR3 consists of 14 residues.

This chain uses TRBV28 with TRBJ1-1; D uncertain. Deletions cut 1 base from V and 6 bases from J, with 6 bases between. Germline CDR1 reads MDHEN; CDR2 reads SYDVKM. The CDR3 runs to 12 residues. CDR3 sequence: CASSLYGAEAFF. CDR3 nucleotides: TGTGCCAGCAGTTTATACGGGGCTGAAGCTTTCTTT. The variable domain in full, completed from reference TRBV28 and TRBJ1-1, reads DVKVTQSSRYLVKRTGEKVFLECVQDMDHENMFWYRQDPGLGLRLIYFSYDVKMKEKGDIPEGYSVSREKKERFSLILESASTNQTSMYLCASSLYGAEAFFGQGTRLTVV.

J is TRBJ2-7 and V is TRBV6-2 or TRBV6-3, with TRBD2 matching 11 bases. V lost 1 base, J lost 3 bases, and 2 bases stayed unmatched. Germline CDR1 is MNHEY and CDR2 is SVGEGT. There are 15 residues in the CDR3. CDR3 region: CASSYWGLAVYEQYF. CDR3 in DNA: TGTGCCAGCAGTTACTGGGGACTAGCGGTCTACGAGCAGTACTTC.

J is TRBJ2-3 and V is TRBV7-2; TRBD2 matches 9 bases. Germline V gives CDR1 SGHTA, CDR2 FQGNSA. This CDR3 has 17 residues. Trimming at V came to 5 bases and at J to 5 bases, leaving 14 bases not matched to a gene. CDR3 sequence reads: CASSRGPRGGVRDTQYF. The CDR3 DNA reads TGTGCCAGCAGCAGGGGGCCGCGGGGGGGCGTTAGAGATACGCAGTATTTT. The full variable domain, with the rest looked up from reference TRBV7-2 and TRBJ2-3, is GAGVSQSPSNKVTEKGKDVELRCDPISGHTALYWYRQSLGQGLEFLIYFQGNSAPDKSGLPSDRFSAERTGGSVSTLTIQRTQQEDSAVYLCASSRGPRGGVRDTQYFGPGTRLTVL.

This chain links TRBV4-3 with TRBJ1-1; no clear D gene. V was clipped by 1 base and J by 5 bases, with 11 bases between them. CDR1 and CDR2 from the germline V gene are LGHNA and YSLEER. The length of the CDR3 is 14 residues. CDR3 sequence reads: CASSQVATPTEAFF. In nucleotides, the CDR3 is TGCGCCAGCAGCCAAGTGGCAACTCCTACTGAAGCTTTCTTT.

This clone occurred a few times. This chain uses TRBV4-1 with TRBJ2-7; 12 positions agree with TRBD1. The CDR3 runs to 16 residues. Trimming took 4 bases from V and 4 from J; bases not matched to a gene: 8. The germline gives CDR1 MGHRA, CDR2 YSYEKL. As DNA, the CDR3 is TGCGCCAGCAGCCTATCCGGGACAGGGGGCTCATACGAGCAGTACTTC. This encodes CASSLSGTGGSYEQYF.

The chain has TRBV5-8 and TRBJ1-1; the D gene is possibly TRBD1 (5 bases). Germline CDR1 and CDR2: SGHTS and YDEGEE. The CDR3 contains 14 residues. Between the trimmed V and J ends, which lost 1 base and 7 bases, there was a span of 14 bases. The DNA for the CDR3 is TGTGCCAGCAGCTTGCAGGGTGGGATAAATGAAGCTTTCTTT. Its translation is CASSLQGGINEAFF.

This chain connects TRBV24-1 to TRBJ2-2, with D hard to call. The V gene lost 1 base and the J gene lost 6 bases, with 8 bases spanning the gap. Per the germline V gene, CDR1 is KGHDR and CDR2 is SFDVKD. The CDR3 is 14 amino acids. The CDR3: CATSDFHGPGELFF. The CDR3 DNA sequence: TGTGCCACCAGTGATTTCCACGGACCCGGGGAGCTGTTTTTT.

This rearrangement joins TRBV4-1 to TRBJ2-5; TRBD2 matches at 11 bases. V was clipped by 4 bases and J by 5 bases; unmatched bases: 12. The germline gives CDR1 MGHRA, CDR2 YSYEKL. This CDR3 region has 17 residues. The CDR3 protein is CASSPMTSGVGRETQYF. The CDR3 nucleotides are TGCGCCAGCAGCCCCATGACTAGCGGGGTCGGGCGGGAGACCCAGTACTTC.